The 9 T cell receptor delta chains in this list originate from one sample, sequenced in a study of gamma-delta T cells after stem cell transplantation listed by TCRdb under 2016. Library creation used RT-PCR. TCRdb records Illumina MiSeq as the sequencer. TCRdb reran clone calling on the public reads with CATT; rows sharing one DNA sequence were then combined. Across this sample there are 10,000 to 13,000 delta-chain clones, with approximately 39% seen only once. 2.8% of the sample is taken by the ten largest. Sequencing was done on a sample of gamma-delta T cells. The receptor source for this set is a human donor. It is not recorded whose cells these are; they may come from a transplant donor.

A word on this clone: A read error may produce the germline difference seen at one junction end. V usage is TRDV2 and J usage is TRDJ3; D gene uncertain. The CDR3 is 19 residues long. Germline V gene data show CDR1 as GEAIGNYY and CDR2 as EKD. CDR3 loop: CACDTVEVAVSLDTRQMFF. CDR3 nucleotide sequence: TGTGCCTGTGACACCGTCGAGGTCGCCGTCTCCTTGGACACCCGACAGATGTTTTTC.

By sample share, this clone is medium-sized. The identical CDR3 is also encoded by other nucleotide sequences in the sample. The genes are TRDV2 and TRDJ3; TRDD3 aligns across 9 bases. CDR3 length: 18 residues. The ends lost 0 bases at V and 1 base at J; junction bases unmatched: 3. Germline assignment: CDR1 GEAIGNYY and CDR2 EKD. The CDR3 sequence: CACDTWGIFSWDTRQMFF. The CDR3 nucleotides read TGTGCCTGTGACACCTGGGGGATATTTTCCTGGGACACCCGACAGATGTTTTTC.

This clone was seen a few times. The V and J genes are TRDV2 and TRDJ1; TRDD3 aligns across 8 bases. Trimming cost V 3 bases and J 0 bases; bases outside gene matches: 32. Germline-derived CDR1 and CDR2 are GEAIGNYY and EKD. There are 24 residues in the CDR3. CDR3 protein: CACDSVPRISPYWGSRTYTDKLIF. Written as DNA, the CDR3 is TGTGCCTGTGACTCGGTACCAAGGATCTCTCCCTACTGGGGGTCCCGAACATACACCGATAAACTCATCTTT.

This clone appeared a few times. A clone one base away is much larger, so this may be a read error. The chain carries TRAV29/DV5 and TRDJ2, with 11 bases matching TRDD3. Germline assignment: CDR1 NSMFDY and CDR2 ISSIKDK. This CDR3 comprises 18 residues. Here the CDR3 DNA reads TGTGCAGCAAGCTGGTACTGGGGGATAACCCATTTGTCAGCACAACTCTTCTTT. Encoded protein: CAASWYWGITHLSAQLFF.

Regarding this clone: One end of the junction varies from germline; a read error may be responsible. This chain joins TRDV2 and TRDJ3; no firm D call. This CDR3 has 15 residues. From germline, CDR1 is GEAIGNYY and CDR2 EKD. The CDR3 is CACDTGSRDTRKMFF. The CDR3, as DNA: TGTGCCTGTGACACCGGATCCCGGGACACCCGAAAGATGTTTTTC.

The chain links TRDV1 to TRDJ1, with D possibly being TRDD2 (5 bases). The CDR3 consists of 14 residues. V was trimmed by 4 bases and J by 10 bases, leaving 19 bases between them. CDR1 is TSWWSYY and CDR2 is QGS in the germline V gene. The DNA for the CDR3 is TGTGCTCTTGGGGTCTCCTTCTCTCCCAATACACTCATCTTT. Translating it yields CALGVSFSPNTLIF.

The chain is built from TRDV1 and TRDJ1; 8 bases match TRDD3. The CDR3 totals 21 residues. Germline lookup yields CDR1 TSWWSYY and CDR2 QGS. V gave up 2 bases and J gave up 0 bases; unmatched junction bases: 20. The CDR3 reads CALGEFLKSWGYYPYTDKLIF. The CDR3 DNA follows: TGTGCTCTTGGGGAATTCCTGAAGAGTTGGGGATACTACCCATACACCGATAAACTCATCTTT.

A few counts support this clone. The chain combines TRDV1 with TRDJ1; tentative D call: TRDD2 (5 bases). The CDR3 runs 19 residues. The germline V gene has CDR1 TSWWSYY and CDR2 QGS. Trimming shortened V by 5 bases and J by 4 bases, and 29 bases separated the two germline ends. Written as DNA, the CDR3 is TGTGCTCTTGGGACACCCCCGCCTACTTCCCGCCCCGATGGCGATAAACTCATCTTT. Translated, it gives CALGTPPPTSRPDGDKLIF.

This clone has only a few counts. The DNA for the CDR3 is TGTGCTCTTGGGGAAAGAGTTGGTGACACCGATAAACTCATCTTT. Translation: CALGERVGDTDKLIF. The chain uses TRDV1 and TRDJ1, with D unclear. Trimming pared 2 bases from V and 0 bases from J, leaving 10 bases between. Germline CDR1 TSWWSYY, CDR2 QGS. There are 15 residues in the CDR3.